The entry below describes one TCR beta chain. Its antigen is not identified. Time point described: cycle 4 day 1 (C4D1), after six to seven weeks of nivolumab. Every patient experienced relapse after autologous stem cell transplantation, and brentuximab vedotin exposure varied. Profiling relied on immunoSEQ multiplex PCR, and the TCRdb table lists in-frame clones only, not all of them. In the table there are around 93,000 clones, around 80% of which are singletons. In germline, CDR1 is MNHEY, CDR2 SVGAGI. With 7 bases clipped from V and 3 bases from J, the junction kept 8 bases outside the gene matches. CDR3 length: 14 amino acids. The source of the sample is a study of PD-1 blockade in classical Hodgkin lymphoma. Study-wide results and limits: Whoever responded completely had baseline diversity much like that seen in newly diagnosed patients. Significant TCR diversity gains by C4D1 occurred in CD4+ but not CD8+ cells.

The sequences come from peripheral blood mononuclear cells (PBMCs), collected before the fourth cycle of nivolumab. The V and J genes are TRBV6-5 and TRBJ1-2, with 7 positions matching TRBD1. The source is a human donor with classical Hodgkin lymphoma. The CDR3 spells CASTRQGWDYGYTF. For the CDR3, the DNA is TGTGCCAGCACCAGACAGGGTTGGGACTATGGCTACACCTTC.